Here is one T cell receptor beta chain with its context. This clone came up a few times. Its antigen has not been determined. No base quality values were provided; no much bigger clone lies one nucleotide off. To sequence the TCRbeta CDR3 region, genomic DNA was isolated from the sorted cells. The immunoSEQ Assay was used for sequencing of TCRbeta CDR3 regions. TCRdb took over this immuneACCESS table, retaining in-frame rearrangements with V and J assigned. Such tables are incomplete; in checked studies, under half of the missing clones stem from an unresolved V gene, and the remainder is unexplained. The sample table shows 60,000 to 90,000 clones, and around 90% are seen once. The ten most abundant clones make up 6.2% of the sample. This sample was taken from a study of OX40 agonist ivuxolimab in advanced cancers. At the level of the whole study: Ivuxolimab was an agonistic, fully human IgG2 monoclonal antibody directed against OX40 (CD134), a costimulatory receptor. Intravenous ivuxolimab was administered to patients every 2 weeks at six dose levels: 0.01, 0.1, 0.3, 1.5, 3 and 10 mg/kg. Of the roughly 50 dose-escalation patients, hepatocellular carcinoma was present in approximately 20, melanoma in about 15, renal cell carcinoma in 9 and head and neck cancer in 9. The dose-escalation cohort was 82.7% male with a mean age of about 58 years, ranging from about 20 to 80. Patients were allowed to have had prior anti-PD-1, anti-PD-L1 or anti-CTLA-4 therapy, and 40% of the dose-escalation patients had been treated with checkpoint inhibitors. Partial responses occurred in three dose-escalation patients, of whom one had hepatocellular carcinoma and two had cutaneous melanoma. The purpose of peripheral TCRbeta sequencing was to test whether ivuxolimab changed TCR sequence diversity and led to clonal T-cell expansion. The paper describes the monotherapy dose-escalation part (N ≈ 51 patients) of the phase I trial of ivuxolimab.

Inclusive of the bounding cysteine and phenylalanine, the CDR3 is 13 residues long. Here the CDR3 DNA is all that survives: 39 bases in frame from base 1. According to the germline V gene, CDR1 reads LGHNT and CDR2 reads FRNRAP. The germline ends are 11 bases apart after V is trimmed by 2 bases and J by 6 bases. Patients with a history of autoimmune disease or receiving systemic immunosuppression were excluded from the trial. Peripheral blood for TCR sequencing was collected from all dose cohorts at baseline, on cycle 4 day 1, and on cycle 7 day 1. The samples were taken from a phase I, first-in-human, multicenter, open-label dose-escalation trial of ivuxolimab. The trial enrolled adults with locally advanced or metastatic head and neck squamous cell, hepatocellular, melanoma or renal cell carcinoma. Before TCR sequencing, CD4+ T cells and CD8+ T cells were sorted from peripheral blood as separate populations.

What the research found in general, with its limitations: After ivuxolimab, CD8+ T cells had more expanded clones than CD4+ T cells on average. The antigen specificity of the clonally expanded peripheral T cells was not determined. At doses of 0.1 to 3.0 mg/kg, clonal expansion of both CD4+ and CD8+ blood T cells was observed from baseline to week 6. Partial responders in the 0.1-3.0 mg/kg groups had among the lowest normalized peripheral clonal expansion, especially among CD8+ T cells. Low levels of normalized T-cell clonal expansion were also seen in some patients who did not respond.

The source was CD4+ or CD8+ T cells sorted from blood, collected in a trial of the OX40 agonist ivuxolimab. The clonotype originates from an adult with an advanced solid tumor such as melanoma, head and neck, liver or kidney cancer. The chain joins TRBV12-5 to TRBJ2-7, with the D gene uncertain. Read as DNA, the sequence is TGTGCTAGTGGTTTGAACAATTGGGGCGAGCAGTACTTC. Its product reads: CASGLNNWGEQYF.